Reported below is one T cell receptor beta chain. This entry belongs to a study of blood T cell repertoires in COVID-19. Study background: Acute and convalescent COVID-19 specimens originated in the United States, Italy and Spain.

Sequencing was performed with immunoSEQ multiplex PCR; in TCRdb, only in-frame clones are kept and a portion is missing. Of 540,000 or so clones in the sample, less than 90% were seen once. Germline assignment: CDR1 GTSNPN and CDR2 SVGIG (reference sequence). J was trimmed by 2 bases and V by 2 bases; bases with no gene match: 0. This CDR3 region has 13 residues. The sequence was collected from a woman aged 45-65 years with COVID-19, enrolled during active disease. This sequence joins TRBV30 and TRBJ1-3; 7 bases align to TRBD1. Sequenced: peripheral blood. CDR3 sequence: CAWSTGAGNTIYF. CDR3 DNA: TGTGCCTGGAGTACAGGGGCTGGAAACACCATATATTTT.